A selection of T cell receptor beta chains follows, all from one sample in a study of T cell responses to AZD1222 COVID-19 vaccine. Repertoires were generated with immunoSEQ multiplex PCR, while TCRdb's copy carries only in-frame clones and drops some. The sample has around 140,000 clones; approximately 93% are singletons. Sequences were derived from peripheral blood, sampled after recovery from COVID-19. The source of these receptors is an adult who had recovered from COVID-19. Both conserved end residues are part of each CDR3. A D gene is named only where the DNA matches it firmly. Size is stated for part of the rows, as once, few or many counts, or as a class when the clone is expanded.

j_call	v_call	clone_size	d_call	cdr3_nt	cdr3_aa
TRBJ1-6	TRBV18	-	-	TGTGCCAGCTCAACCTCCGGCTCCTATAATTCACCCCTCCACTTT	CASSTSGSYNSPLHF
TRBJ1-4	TRBV7-9	-	TRBD1	TGTGCCAGCAGCCCCTCACAGGGGGCAACTAATGAAAAACTGTTTTTT	CASSPSQGATNEKLFF
TRBJ2-3	TRBV15	-	TRBD2	TGTGCCACCAGCTGGACGCGGGAGGCGGGCACAGATACGCAGTATTTT	CATSWTREAGTDTQYF
TRBJ2-1	TRBV28	-	-	TGTGCCAGCAGTAAAGCGGTTACCTACAATGAGCAGTTCTTC	CASSKAVTYNEQFF
TRBJ1-3	TRBV5-1	-	TRBD1	TGCGCCAGCAGCGCAACAGGGGGCTCTGGAAACACCATATATTTT	CASSATGGSGNTIYF
TRBJ2-7	TRBV3-1/TRBV3-2	-	TRBD1	TGTGCCAGCAGCCAAGGACAGGGAAGGTCCTACGAGCAGTACTTC	CASSQGQGRSYEQYF
TRBJ2-2	TRBV5-1	-	-	TGCGCCAGCAGCTTGGAGGCGGTACCCACCGGGGAGCTGTTTTTT	CASSLEAVPTGELFF
TRBJ1-3	TRBV5-6	-	-	TGTGCCAGCAGCTTGGAAGGGGCGACTGGAAACACCATATATTTT	CASSLEGATGNTIYF
TRBJ1-5	TRBV6-5	-	-	TGTGCCAGCAGCGCCTCGAGGGGTATAAATCAGCCCCAGCATTTT	CASSASRGINQPQHF
TRBJ2-2	TRBV9	few	TRBD1	TGTGCCAGCAGCGTGAGAGCGGACAGGGGGGGAGGCGGGGAGCTGTTTTTT	CASSVRADRGGGGELFF
TRBJ1-6	TRBV25-1	-	-	TGTGCCAGCAGTGAAAGGGGAATAGGATCACCCCTCCACTTT	CASSERGIGSPLHF
TRBJ2-7	TRBV7-2	-	-	TGTGCCAGCAGCTTAGGGGCCGTCCCTTCCTACGAGCAGTACTTC	CASSLGAVPSYEQYF
TRBJ2-7	TRBV19	-	TRBD1	TGTGCCAGTAGTATGTTGTGCAGGGGGCACTTC	CASSMLCRGHF
TRBJ2-3	TRBV5-1	once	TRBD2	TGCGCCAGCAGCTTGTTTGCGGGAGAAACAGATACGCAGTATTTT	CASSLFAGETDTQYF
TRBJ1-2	TRBV28	-	TRBD1	TGTGCCAGCAACGCAGGGACAGTGGGCTATGGCTACACCTTC	CASNAGTVGYGYTF
TRBJ1-4	TRBV6-5	-	-	TGTGCCAGCAGTTACTCCGAAAAACTGTTTTTT	CASSYSEKLFF
TRBJ2-5	TRBV19	-	-	TGTGCCAGTAGTTTCGGAGGGGAGGCCCAGTACTTC	CASSFGGEAQYF
TRBJ2-6	TRBV7-3	-	-	TGTGCCAGCAGCTTTTTAGGACCTGTCTCTGGGGCCAACGTCCTGACTTTC	CASSFLGPVSGANVLTF
TRBJ2-6	TRBV4-1	-	-	TGCGCCAGCAGTCACCTCAGGGAGAACTCTGGGGCCAACGTCCTGACTTTC	CASSHLRENSGANVLTF
TRBJ1-6	TRBV7-3	once	-	TGTGCCAGCAAAGGGGATTCACCCCTCCACTTT	CASKGDSPLHF
TRBJ2-7	TRBV19	-	TRBD1	TGTGCCAGTAGCGCCCCGACAGGGCCCTCGACCTACGAGCAGTACTTC	CASSAPTGPSTYEQYF
TRBJ1-4	TRBV7-8	-	-	TGTGCCAGCAGCTTAAGGGGGACTAATGAAAAACTGTTTTTT	CASSLRGTNEKLFF
TRBJ2-3	TRBV4-1	once	TRBD2	TGCGCCAGCAGCCAAGGTATAGCGGGAAAGTATTTT	CASSQGIAGKYF
TRBJ2-3	TRBV25-1	-	-	TGTGCCAGCAGTGTTCCGGGACCCTTCACAGATACGCAGTATTTT	CASSVPGPFTDTQYF
TRBJ2-2	TRBV20-1	-	TRBD1	TGCAGTGCTAGTGCCCAGGACAGGGAAACCGGGGAGCTGTTTTTT	CSASAQDRETGELFF
TRBJ1-2	TRBV30	-	-	TGTGCCGTAGGGAGGGGCAGTAACTATGGCTACACCTTC	CAVGRGSNYGYTF
TRBJ2-7	TRBV9	-	TRBD1	TGTGCCAGCAGCGTTGCGGGGACAGGGATCTACGAGCAGTACTTC	CASSVAGTGIYEQYF
TRBJ2-1	TRBV27	once	-	TGTGCCAGCAGTTTCCCCATGGACCCTCTGGGTGAGCAGTTCTTC	CASSFPMDPLGEQFF
TRBJ2-1	TRBV29-1	-	TRBD2	TGCAGCGTTGCGTGGGGACTAGCGGGAGGCCTGAGCTCCTACAATGAGCAGTTCTTC	CSVAWGLAGGLSSYNEQFF
TRBJ1-2	TRBV9	-	-	TGTGCCAGCAGCCTAAACCCGGCAGGTCAGGGATCCTTCTATGGCTACACCTTC	CASSLNPAGQGSFYGYTF
TRBJ2-7	TRBV5-6	-	-	TGTGCCAGCAGCAGGTTAGGGGGTTACATCTACGAGCAGTACTTC	CASSRLGGYIYEQYF
TRBJ2-7	TRBV2	-	-	TGTGCCAGCAGTGAACCGGGTTCCGAGCAGTACTTC	CASSEPGSEQYF
TRBJ1-4	TRBV18	-	-	TGTGCCAGCTCACCGGGAGCAACTAATGAAAAACTGTTTTTT	CASSPGATNEKLFF
TRBJ2-5	TRBV28	once	-	TGTGCCAGCAGTAGAACTAAAGAGACCCAGTACTTC	CASSRTKETQYF
TRBJ2-7	TRBV11-2	-	-	TGTGCCAGCAGCTTAGTAGGCAGGGCCTACGAGCAGTACTTC	CASSLVGRAYEQYF
TRBJ1-5	TRBV27	-	-	TGTGCCAGCAGCTTACCCACGGGTCAGCCCCAGCATTTT	CASSLPTGQPQHF
TRBJ1-1	TRBV5-1	-	-	TGCGCCAGCAGCTTAGAGGCCAGGGGAGGCACTGAAGCTTTCTTT	CASSLEARGGTEAFF
TRBJ2-5	TRBV18	-	-	TGTGCCAGCTCACGGTCCAAGGGGGAAGAGACCCAGTACTTC	CASSRSKGEETQYF